This T cell receptor beta chain was identified during a study of graft-versus-host responses after intestinal transplantation (dated by TCRdb to the early 2020s). Study-level background: Recipients received multivisceral, liver-intestinal, or isolated intestinal transplants. A cohort of fewer than 25 intestinal transplant recipients, including one retransplant, was enrolled, and a few patients lacking pretransplant specimens were excluded. Donor T cell macrochimerism was defined as a peak of at least 4% donor T cells among recipient peripheral blood mononuclear cells. Alloreactive clones were identified by sequencing pre-transplant mixed lymphocyte reaction products and comparing them with unstimulated pre-transplant donor and recipient T cells. Every recipient was given anti-thymocyte globulin induction, followed by about three years of maintenance tacrolimus and steroids. Graft-versus-host and host-versus-graft alloreactive T cell clones were tracked in the graft, circulation and bone marrow after intestinal transplantation using bulk TCR-beta CDR3 sequencing. Samples from three later patients were sequenced in-house on an Illumina MiSeq with MiXCR processing rather than by the commercial service.

The paper's findings and limits, for the study overall: The conclusions were limited by the relatively low number and heterogeneity of the intestinal transplant patients. GvH clones turned up in recipient bone marrow, with some appearing earlier in ileal mucosa or blood, a pattern consistent with an intestinal mucosal origin. Early after transplant, peak levels of circulating GvH clones were associated with declines in HvG clones. In the allografts of patients with donor T cell macrochimerism, GvH to HvG T cell clonal ratios were high.

The library was built by means of the immunoSEQ multiplex PCR assay. For most patients, genomic DNA was subjected to high-throughput TCR-beta CDR3 sequencing by Adaptive Biotechnologies. As for how the authors treated the data: Adaptive's ImmunoSEQ software was the source of the TCR sequencing data for 15 to 20 patients, while three other patients were processed with MiXCR and VDJtools. CDR3 nucleotide sequences shared between donor and recipient were removed because their origin could not be assigned. To count as alloreactive, a clone needed at least 2-fold expansion over unstimulated cells and a minimum CFSE-low frequency of 0.002% (template counts) or 0.001% (read counts). A clone was considered mappable if detected in the sequenced pre-transplant spleen, lymph node, or MLR CFSE-low populations of the donor or recipient. Cumulative frequency of alloreactive clones was calculated as a percentage of all sequences weighted by copy number. Imported from immuneACCESS, the table was reduced by TCRdb to in-frame sequences with V and J called. These copies leave out some clones; in studies compared against another copy, an unresolved V gene accounts for under half, and the cause of the remainder is not known. V and J calls and clone size come straight from that table; D and trimming were deduced from the DNA. This sample holds tens of thousands of clones; about 89% were observed only once. The ten largest clones capture less than 6% of the sample.

V is cut back by 1 base and J by 0 bases, with 0 bases in the junction unmatched. The CDR3, cysteine through phenylalanine, is 15 amino acids long. CDR3 DNA only is kept here, 45 bases in frame from base 1. From the germline V gene, CDR1 is MGHRA and CDR2 is YSYEKL. Blood samples were collected up to 4 times in the first month after transplant and then at least monthly when available. Comments on this clone: Its antigen is still unknown. It has no much larger one-base neighbor in the sample; base qualities were not kept.

The TCR originated in a human patient who received an intestinal transplant, so some T cells may come from the graft donor. This chain is built from TRBV4-1 and TRBJ2-4; 7 junctional bases match TRBD2. The sample in question was PBMCs, obtained 650 to 670 days after intestinal transplant. Here is the DNA: TGCGCCAGCAGCCAAGGCGGGGGAGCCAAAAACATTCAGTACTTC. Translation gives CASSQGGGAKNIQYF.